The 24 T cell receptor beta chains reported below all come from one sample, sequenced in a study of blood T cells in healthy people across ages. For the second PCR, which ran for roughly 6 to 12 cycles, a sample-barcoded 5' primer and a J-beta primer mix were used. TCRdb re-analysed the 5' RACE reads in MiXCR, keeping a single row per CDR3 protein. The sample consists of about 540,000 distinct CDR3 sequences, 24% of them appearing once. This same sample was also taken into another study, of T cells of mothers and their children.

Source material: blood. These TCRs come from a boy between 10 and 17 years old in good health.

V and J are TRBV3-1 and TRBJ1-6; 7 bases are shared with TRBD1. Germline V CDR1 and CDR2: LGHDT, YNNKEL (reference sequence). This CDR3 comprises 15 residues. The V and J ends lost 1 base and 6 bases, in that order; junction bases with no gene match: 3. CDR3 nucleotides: TGTGCCAGCAGCCAAGGGGACAGATTTAATTCACCCCTCCACTTT. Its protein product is CASSQGDRFNSPLHF.

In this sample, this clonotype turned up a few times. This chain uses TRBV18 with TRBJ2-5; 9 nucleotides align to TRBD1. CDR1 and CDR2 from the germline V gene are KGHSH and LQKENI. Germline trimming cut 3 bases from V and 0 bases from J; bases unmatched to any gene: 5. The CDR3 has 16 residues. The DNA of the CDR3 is TGTGCCAGCTCACCCAGGGACAGGGTGTACCAAGAGACCCAGTACTTC. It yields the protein CASSPRDRVYQETQYF.

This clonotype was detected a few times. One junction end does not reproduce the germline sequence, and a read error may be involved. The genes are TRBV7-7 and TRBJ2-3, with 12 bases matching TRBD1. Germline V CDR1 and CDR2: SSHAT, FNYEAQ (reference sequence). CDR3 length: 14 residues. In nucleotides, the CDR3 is TGTGCTAGCAGCGGGACAGGGGGCCTAGATACGCAGTATTTT. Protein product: CASSGTGGLDTQYF. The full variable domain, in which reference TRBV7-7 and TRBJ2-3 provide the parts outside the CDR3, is GAGVSQSPRYKVTKRGQDVTLRCDPISSHATLYWYQQALGQGPEFLTYFNYEAQPDKSGLPSDRFSAERPEGSISTLTIQRTEQRDSAMYRCASSGTGGLDTQYFGPGTRLTVL.

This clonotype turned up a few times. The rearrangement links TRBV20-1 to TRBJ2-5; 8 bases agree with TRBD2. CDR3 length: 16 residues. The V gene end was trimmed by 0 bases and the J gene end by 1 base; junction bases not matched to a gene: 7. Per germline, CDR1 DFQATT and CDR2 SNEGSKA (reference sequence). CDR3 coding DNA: TGCAGTGCTAGAGATCATAAGCGGGGGACCCAAGAGACCCAGTACTTC. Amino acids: CSARDHKRGTQETQYF.

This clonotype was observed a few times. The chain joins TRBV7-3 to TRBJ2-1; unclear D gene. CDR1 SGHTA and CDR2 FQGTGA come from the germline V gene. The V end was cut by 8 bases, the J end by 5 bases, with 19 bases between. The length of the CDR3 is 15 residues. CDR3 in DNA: TGTGCCAGCGCTTTAGGTCCAATGATGAACAATGAGCAGTTCTTC. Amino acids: CASALGPMMNNEQFF.

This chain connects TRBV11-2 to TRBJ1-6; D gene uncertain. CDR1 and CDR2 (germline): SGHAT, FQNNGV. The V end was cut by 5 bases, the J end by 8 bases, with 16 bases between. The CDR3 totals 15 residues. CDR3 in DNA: TGTGCCAGCAGCCCGTTTGGGTCGAGAGATTCACCCCTCCACTTT. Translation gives CASSPFGSRDSPLHF.

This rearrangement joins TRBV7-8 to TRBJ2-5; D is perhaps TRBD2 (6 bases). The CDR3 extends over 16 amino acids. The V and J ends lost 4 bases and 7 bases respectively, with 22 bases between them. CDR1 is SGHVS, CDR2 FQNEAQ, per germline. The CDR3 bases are TGTGCCAGCAGCTCAGCACTAGCCGGGAAGGAGGGGACCCAGTACTTC. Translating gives CASSSALAGKEGTQYF.

The CDR3 loop is CASSYSRPWDEKLFF. CDR3 coding DNA: TGTGCCAGCAGTTACTCAAGACCTTGGGATGAAAAACTGTTTTTT. The V gene is TRBV6-6, the J gene TRBJ1-4, with D unresolved. This CDR3 is 15 amino acids long. Germline V gene lookup returns CDR1 MNHNY and CDR2 SVGAGI (reference sequence). Deletions cut 0 bases from V and 6 bases from J, with 11 bases between.

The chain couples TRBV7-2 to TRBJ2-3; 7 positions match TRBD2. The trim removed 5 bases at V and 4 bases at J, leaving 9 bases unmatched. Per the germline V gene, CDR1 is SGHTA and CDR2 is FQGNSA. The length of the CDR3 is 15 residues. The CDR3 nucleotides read TGTGCCAGCAGCCCCGCTGGGGGGAGGGCAGATACGCAGTATTTT. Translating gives CASSPAGGRADTQYF.

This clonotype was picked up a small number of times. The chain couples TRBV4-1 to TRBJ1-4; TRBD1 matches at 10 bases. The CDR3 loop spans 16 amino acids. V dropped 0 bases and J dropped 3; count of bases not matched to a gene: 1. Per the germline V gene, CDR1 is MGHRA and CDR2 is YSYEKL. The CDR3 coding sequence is TGCGCCAGCAGCCAAGACGGGACAGGGGCTAATGAAAAACTGTTTTTT. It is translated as CASSQDGTGANEKLFF.

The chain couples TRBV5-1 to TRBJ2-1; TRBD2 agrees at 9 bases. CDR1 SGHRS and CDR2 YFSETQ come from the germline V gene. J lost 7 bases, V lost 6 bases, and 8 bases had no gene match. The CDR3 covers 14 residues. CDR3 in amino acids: CASTAGGPRNEQFF. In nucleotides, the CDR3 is TGCGCCAGCACGGCGGGAGGGCCGCGGAATGAGCAGTTCTTC.

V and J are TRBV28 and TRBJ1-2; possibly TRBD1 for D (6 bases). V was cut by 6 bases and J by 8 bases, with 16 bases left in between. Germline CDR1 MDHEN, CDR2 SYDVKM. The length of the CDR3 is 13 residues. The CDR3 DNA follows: TGTGCCAGCAGACGCATCACTGGGGGCGGCTACACCTTC. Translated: CASRRITGGGYTF.

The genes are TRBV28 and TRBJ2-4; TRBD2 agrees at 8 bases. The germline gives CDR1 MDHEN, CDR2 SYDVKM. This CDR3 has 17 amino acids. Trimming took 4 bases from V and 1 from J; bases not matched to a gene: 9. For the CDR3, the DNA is TGTGCCAGCAGTTCCTTCGGGGGGGGCCTGGCCAAAAACATTCAGTACTTC. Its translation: CASSSFGGGLAKNIQYF.

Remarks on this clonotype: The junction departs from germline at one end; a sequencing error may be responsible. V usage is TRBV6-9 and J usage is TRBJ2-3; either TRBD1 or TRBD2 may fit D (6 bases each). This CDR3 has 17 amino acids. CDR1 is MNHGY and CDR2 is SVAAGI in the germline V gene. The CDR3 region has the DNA TGTGCCAGCAGTTCCCCTAAGGGGGGAAAGACCACAGATACGCGGTATTTT. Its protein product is CASSSPKGGKTTDTRYF.

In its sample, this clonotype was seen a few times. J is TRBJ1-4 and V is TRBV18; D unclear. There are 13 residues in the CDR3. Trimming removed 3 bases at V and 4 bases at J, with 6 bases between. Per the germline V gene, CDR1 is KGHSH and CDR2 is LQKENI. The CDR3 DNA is TGTGCCAGCTCACCCGACTATAATGAAAAACTGTTTTTT. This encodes CASSPDYNEKLFF.

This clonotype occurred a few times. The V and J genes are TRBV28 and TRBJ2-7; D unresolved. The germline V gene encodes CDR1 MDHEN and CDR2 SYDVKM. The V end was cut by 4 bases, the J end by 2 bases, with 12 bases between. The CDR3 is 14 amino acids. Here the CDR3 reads CASSSIGPTYEQYF. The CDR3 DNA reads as TGTGCCAGCAGTTCCATAGGGCCTACCTACGAGCAGTACTTC.

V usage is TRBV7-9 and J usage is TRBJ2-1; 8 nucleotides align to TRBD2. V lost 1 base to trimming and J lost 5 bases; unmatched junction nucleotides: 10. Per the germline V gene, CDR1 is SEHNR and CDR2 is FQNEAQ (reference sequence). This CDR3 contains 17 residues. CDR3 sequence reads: CASSLVVLAEVNNEQFF. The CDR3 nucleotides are TGTGCCAGCAGCTTAGTGGTACTAGCGGAGGTAAACAATGAGCAGTTCTTC. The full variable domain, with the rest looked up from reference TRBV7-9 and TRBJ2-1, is DTGVSQNPRHKITKRGQNVTFRCDPISEHNRLYWYRQTLGQGPEFLTYFQNEAQLEKSRLLSDRFSAERPKGSFSTLEIQRTEQGDSAMYLCASSLVVLAEVNNEQFFGPGTRLTVL.

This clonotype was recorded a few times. CDR3 DNA: TGTGCCAGCAGTGAAGTCGGTCCCCCTAACTATGGCTACACCTTC. This codes for CASSEVGPPNYGYTF. The genes are TRBV6-1 and TRBJ1-2; D unclear. CDR1 MNHNS and CDR2 SASEGT come from the germline V gene. Trimming left V 1 base short and J 0 bases short, with 9 bases between. The length of the CDR3 is 15 residues.

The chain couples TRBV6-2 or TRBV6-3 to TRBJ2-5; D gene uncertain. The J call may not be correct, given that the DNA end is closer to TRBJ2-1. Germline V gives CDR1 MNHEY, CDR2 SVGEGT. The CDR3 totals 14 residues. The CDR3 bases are TGTGCCAGCAGTTACCAGCCCACCGTGGGTGAGCAGTTCTTC. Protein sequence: CASSYQPTVGEQFF.

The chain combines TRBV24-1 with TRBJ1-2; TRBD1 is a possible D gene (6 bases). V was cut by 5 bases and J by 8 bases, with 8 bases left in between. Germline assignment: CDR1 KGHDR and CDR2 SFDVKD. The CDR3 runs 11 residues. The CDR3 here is CATSAGAGYTF. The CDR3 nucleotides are TGTGCCACCAGTGCAGGGGCCGGCTACACCTTC.

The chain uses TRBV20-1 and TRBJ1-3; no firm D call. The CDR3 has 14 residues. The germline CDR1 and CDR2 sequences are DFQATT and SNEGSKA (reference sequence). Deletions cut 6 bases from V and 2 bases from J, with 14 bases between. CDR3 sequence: CSAILAPPGNTIYF. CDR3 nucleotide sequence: TGCAGTGCCATTCTTGCCCCTCCTGGAAACACCATATATTTT.

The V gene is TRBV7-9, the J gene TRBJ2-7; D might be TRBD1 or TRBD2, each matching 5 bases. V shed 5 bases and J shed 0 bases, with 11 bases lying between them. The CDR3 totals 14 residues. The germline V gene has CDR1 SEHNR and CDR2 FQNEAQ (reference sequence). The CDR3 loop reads CASSPPGRSYEQYF. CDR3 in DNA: TGTGCCAGCAGCCCCCCGGGACGCTCCTACGAGCAGTACTTC.

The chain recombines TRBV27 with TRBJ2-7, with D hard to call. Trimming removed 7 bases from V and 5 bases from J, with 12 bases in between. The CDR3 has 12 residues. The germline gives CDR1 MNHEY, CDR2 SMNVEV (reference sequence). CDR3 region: CASNSRSHEQYF. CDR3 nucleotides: TGTGCCAGCAACTCTCGAAGCCACGAGCAGTACTTC.

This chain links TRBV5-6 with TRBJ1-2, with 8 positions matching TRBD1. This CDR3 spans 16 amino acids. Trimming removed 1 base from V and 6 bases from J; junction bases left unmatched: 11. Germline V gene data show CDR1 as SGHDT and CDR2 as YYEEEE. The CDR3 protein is CASSLSFSGGADGYTF. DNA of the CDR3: TGTGCCAGCAGCTTGAGTTTCTCAGGGGGCGCCGATGGCTACACCTTC.